This T cell receptor beta chain was identified in a study of T cells after yellow fever vaccination. Study-wide findings and caveats: Post-booster reappearance was seen for most primary-vaccination clones (roughly 97% CD4, 80% to 90% CD8). Few clonotypes appeared in both CD4 and CD8 compartments. Although the secondary response was weaker, it peaked faster, at day 5 versus 15.

Template switching by 5'RACE produced TCR cDNA, adding a universal primer site and UMIs. TCRdb called the 5' RACE reads again in MiXCR, with one record for every CDR3 protein. Of hundreds of thousands of distinct CDR3 sequences detected, 9% to 15% appear once; the ten largest clones hold about 15%. On this clonotype: The target antigen is unknown.

Between the trimmed V and J ends, which lost 2 bases and 4 bases, there was a span of 21 bases. The CDR3 runs to 18 residues. The germline V gene encodes CDR1 ENHRY and CDR2 SYGVKD. The chain is built from TRBV10-3 and TRBJ2-1, with D perhaps matching TRBD2 (6 bases). Specimen: PBMCs, collected on the day of the yellow fever booster vaccination. This receptor was identified in a man between 25 and 39 years old who received the YFV17D yellow fever vaccine. This chain's CDR3 is CAISEEGRTAGPYNEQFF. In DNA form, the CDR3 reads TGTGCCATCAGTGAGGAGGGTAGGACGGCGGGGCCTTACAATGAGCAGTTCTTC.